This T cell receptor beta chain is drawn from a study of blood T cell repertoires in COVID-19. As processed by the authors: Nucleated cell number was recorded as an estimate derived from reference gene primer amplification. Produced via immunoSEQ multiplex PCR; TCRdb's table is partial and in-frame only. D and trimming come from the DNA, and the V and J calls and clone size come from that table. This sample has roughly 240,000 clones; 86% occur once, and the top ten carry 3.5% to 4%. Germline CDR1 reads SEHNR; CDR2 reads FQNEAQ (reference sequence). The CDR3 is made up of 15 amino acids. V gave up 3 bases and J gave up 10 bases; unmatched junction bases: 5.

The chain links TRBV7-9 to TRBJ2-1, with 14 bases that match TRBD2. The TCR sequence derives from a man between 18 and 35 years old with active or convalescent COVID-19. The specimen sequenced was peripheral blood. DNA for the CDR3: TGTGCCAGCAGCTTGACTAGCGGGAGGGCCAGAGAGCAGTTCTTC. This gives the protein CASSLTSGRAREQFF.